This T cell receptor (beta chain) was identified during a study of OX40 agonist ivuxolimab in advanced cancers. Study context: While on treatment, patients had intravenous ivuxolimab at 0.01 to 10 mg/kg every 2 weeks.

Study outcomes and limitations: Both CD4+ and CD8+ T cell populations in blood had undergone clonal expansion by week 6 at 0.1 to 3.0 mg/kg.

The table came from immunoSEQ multiplex PCR; TCRdb's copy has only in-frame clones and leaves some out. The sample yields 13,000 to 15,000 clones, about 83% seen once. CDR3 length equals 14 residues. Germline CDR1 reads SQVTM; CDR2 reads ANQGSEA. Deletions cut 7 bases from V and 11 bases from J, with 26 bases between. A word on this clone: Its antigen is as yet unknown.

This sample comprised CD4+ or CD8+ T cells sorted from blood, obtained in a trial of the OX40 agonist ivuxolimab. This chain joins TRBV29-1 and TRBJ2-5, with D perhaps matching TRBD1 or TRBD2 (5 bases each). This sequence originates from an adult with an advanced solid tumor such as melanoma, head and neck, liver or kidney cancer. Here the CDR3 reads CSARSSRDGEVQYF. The CDR3 region has the DNA TGCAGCGCAAGATCCTCCAGGGACGGAGAGGTTCAGTACTTC. Full variable domain (outside the CDR3, taken from reference TRBV29-1 and TRBJ2-5): SAVISQKPSRDICQRGTSLTIQCQVDSQVTMMFWYRQQPGQSLTLIATANQGSEATYESGFVIDKFPISRPNLTFSTLTVSNMSPEDSSIYLCSARSSRDGEVQYFGPGTRLLVL.